These 7 T cell receptor beta chains originate from one sample sequenced in a study of cytomegalovirus exposure and HLA in healthy donors. The primer mix had 60 Vbeta and 13 Jbeta primers. Using immunoSEQ multiplex PCR, the repertoire was profiled, and TCRdb retains in-frame clones only, with some absent. The sample carries about 130,000 clones, around four fifths recorded once. The sample taken for sequencing was PBMCs. These receptors originate from a woman in her thirties or forties in good health and CMV-seropositive.

This chain connects TRBV28 to TRBJ2-7; 7 bases align to TRBD2. Germline V lookup: CDR1 MDHEN, CDR2 SYDVKM. The trim removed 8 bases at V and 3 bases at J, leaving 4 bases unmatched. The CDR3 has 12 residues. The CDR3 here is CASGGGHYEQYF. In DNA form, the CDR3 reads TGTGCCAGCGGGGGGGGTCACTACGAGCAGTACTTC. The full variable domain, rest sourced from reference TRBV28 and TRBJ2-7, is DVKVTQSSRYLVKRTGEKVFLECVQDMDHENMFWYRQDPGLGLRLIYFSYDVKMKEKGDIPEGYSVSREKKERFSLILESASTNQTSMYLCASGGGHYEQYFGPGTRLTVT.

V gene TRBV5-8 combines with J gene TRBJ1-2; the D is unclear. Trimming shortened V by 1 base and J by 3 bases, and 13 bases separated the two germline ends. This CDR3 has 15 amino acids. Germline V gene lookup returns CDR1 SGHTS and CDR2 YDEGEE. CDR3 nucleotides: TGTGCCAGCAGCTTGCGTCCGGGATTGGACTATGGCTACACCTTC. It is translated as CASSLRPGLDYGYTF.

The chain combines TRBV12-5 with TRBJ2-2, with no clear D. CDR1 is LGHNT, CDR2 FRNRAP, per germline. CDR3 length: 15 amino acids. V was trimmed by 5 bases and J by 1 base, leaving 11 bases between them. The CDR3 coding sequence is TGTGCTAGTGGTGCCCTAGTGGAGAACACCGGGGAGCTGTTTTTT. Its protein product is CASGALVENTGELFF.

V and J are TRBV7-8 and TRBJ2-6; D is ambiguous. V was trimmed by 2 bases and J by 0 bases, leaving 14 bases between them. Germline V gene sequence: CDR1 SGHVS, CDR2 FQNEAQ. The CDR3 runs to 18 residues. The CDR3 DNA reads TGTGCCAGCAGCTTAACGAGACGGAGCGACTCTGGGGCCAACGTCCTGACTTTC. It encodes CASSLTRRSDSGANVLTF.

This clone appeared once. For the CDR3, the DNA is TGTGCCACCAGCAGCCAGGGGCCAGGGAACGGCTACACCTTC. Translating gives CATSSQGPGNGYTF. This sequence joins TRBV15 and TRBJ1-2, with D possibly TRBD1 on 6 matching bases. Trimming shortened V by 3 bases and J by 8 bases, and 16 bases separated the two germline ends. This CDR3 region has 14 residues. Germline V lookup: CDR1 LNHNV, CDR2 YYDKDF (reference sequence).

The V and J genes are TRBV4-3 and TRBJ2-1; TRBD2 agrees at 8 bases. The CDR3 has 17 amino acids. Unmatched junction bases numbered 4, after V lost 0 bases and J lost 0 bases. The germline gives CDR1 LGHNA, CDR2 YSLEER. This chain's CDR3 is CASSQDVSGNSYNEQFF. CDR3 nucleotide sequence: TGCGCCAGCAGCCAAGATGTTAGCGGGAACTCCTACAATGAGCAGTTCTTC.

The chain uses TRBV29-1 and TRBJ2-5; tentative D call: TRBD1 (6 bases). The CDR3 sequence is 14 residues long. V gave up 0 bases and J gave up 2 bases, with 10 bases separating them. Germline V gene data show CDR1 as SQVTM and CDR2 as ANQGSEA. In DNA, the CDR3 is TGCAGCGTTGAAGAAAAGGACAGACAAGAGACCCAGTACTTC. It translates to CSVEEKDRQETQYF.